This T cell receptor beta chain was retrieved from a study of blood T cell repertoires in COVID-19 (dated by TCRdb to the early 2020s). For the wider study: Collaborator samples came from the United States, Italy and Spain and covered acute and convalescent phases of COVID-19. Where available, HLA class I and class II types were obtained from metadata supplied by the sample provider rather than from assay-based typing. Nearly every sample came with metadata listing a de-identified subject ID, COVID-19 status, age in years and sex. Deeply sampled blood TCRbeta repertoires from subjects exposed to, actively infected with, or recovered from COVID-19 were included in the dataset. The material from the prospective study consisted of cDNA or gDNA derived from T cells, B-cell-depleted T cells, or PBMCs. A freely available public database, intended as a resource for researchers studying the immune response to SARS-CoV-2, is where the repertoires were released. Samples were obtained from the ongoing ImmuneRACE study (first 160 participants) and from about 1,300 subjects provided by 6 global collaborators.

Enrolling through a virtual design, the prospective study's participants ranged in age from about 18 to 100 years and lived across about two dozen United States geographic areas. In the prospective study, participants were assigned to cohorts based on the clinical history participants reported in a screening survey and a study questionnaire. Exposed participants had been in contact, within 2 weeks of entering the study, with a person who had a PCR-confirmed or clinician-diagnosed case of COVID-19. In the prospective study, mobile phlebotomists collected whole blood, serum and a nasopharyngeal or oropharyngeal swab from each participant. Prospective study participants could optionally give additional blood draws and questionnaires over an approximately two-month period. Blood samples from the prospective study were shipped frozen or at room temperature prior to DNA extraction. Broad study findings and their caveats: The amount of clinical and demographic metadata varied by source and participant and was provided uncurated.

The immunoSEQ Assay, a bias-controlled multiplex PCR, was used to amplify TCRbeta CDR3 regions from genomic DNA. The original methods were these. Nucleated cell counts per sample were estimated from amplification of reference gene primers within the assay. Sequence reads were collapsed and filtered to measure the absolute abundance of every unique TCRbeta CDR3 rearrangement. For each sample, productive Simpson clonality was calculated by taking the square root of Simpson's diversity index across productive rearrangements. Not all clones reach the TCRdb copy of this immuneACCESS table, which keeps in-frame sequences only. Checked studies attribute under half of the gap to unresolved V genes and leave the rest unexplained. V and J calls and clone size come straight from that table; D and trimming were deduced from the DNA. This sample has about 300,000 clones in its table, and roughly 86% of those were observed once. Jointly, the top ten make up 2.9% of the sample.

Trimming accounts for 6 bases at V and 1 base at J, while the number of junction bases matched to no gene is 10. The CDR3 numbers 17 residues from cysteine through phenylalanine. Just the 51-base CDR3 DNA is kept, in frame starting at base 1. Taken from the germline V gene (reference sequence), the CDR1 and CDR2 loops are SEHNR and FQNEAQ. On this clone: Its antigen remains unidentified. Within one base of it there is no much larger clone, and no base qualities were kept.

Sequencing was done on a sample of PBMCs or T cells enriched from blood (not recorded which). The TCR sequence derives from a woman between 45 and 65 years old who had been exposed to COVID-19. The V gene is TRBV7-9 and the J gene is TRBJ2-2; 8 central bases correspond to TRBD1. The CDR3 region has the sequence CASRPNWTGLNTGELFF. The DNA sequence reads TGTGCCAGCAGGCCGAATTGGACAGGGCTGAACACCGGGGAGCTGTTTTTT.